Listed here are 2 T cell receptor beta chains from one sample, sequenced in a study of blood T cell repertoires in COVID-19. TCRdb keeps only in-frame clones here, not all; method: immunoSEQ multiplex PCR. Among about 27,000 clones listed, around 66% were seen once. What was sequenced was peripheral blood. The receptors were gathered from a man in his 60s with active or convalescent COVID-19.

This clone was observed once. The genes are TRBV27 and TRBJ1-1; 7 bases fit TRBD1. The V segment lost 3 bases and the J segment 9 bases; nucleotides outside the gene matches: 13. The CDR3 has 15 amino acids. The V gene's germline CDR1 is MNHEY and CDR2 SMNVEV (reference sequence). The CDR3 spells CASSLDPGQPVKAFF. In DNA form, the CDR3 reads TGTGCCAGCAGTTTGGACCCGGGACAGCCGGTAAAAGCTTTCTTT.

This clone was picked up a small number of times. V and J are TRBV19 and TRBJ1-2, with D possibly TRBD1 on 6 matching bases. Germline-derived CDR1 and CDR2 are LNHDA and SQIVND (reference sequence). The CDR3 sequence is 15 residues long. V was clipped by 3 bases and J by 8 bases, with 19 bases between them. CDR3 in DNA: TGTGCCAGTAGTATCTCGCAGGGGCGGAATCCCGGCTACACCTTC. Translated, it gives CASSISQGRNPGYTF.